Presented here are 21 T cell receptor beta chains from one specimen sequenced in a study of CD8+ T cells in alopecia areata. Treatment of the sample: oral pan-JAK inhibitor, 5-10 mg twice daily. Extraction of RNA preceded its reverse transcription into cDNA, which served as the sequencing template. Using immunoSEQ multiplex PCR, the repertoire was profiled, and TCRdb retains in-frame clones only, with some absent. The sample yields a few hundred thousand clones, around two fifths seen once. The sample consisted of CD4+ T cells sorted from blood, taken between weeks 36 and 40, from a patient treated with tofacitinib. The receptors originated from a human donor with alopecia areata.

Regarding this clone: At one end the junction does not follow the germline gene, possibly because of a read error. The V call is TRBV25-1, the J call TRBJ2-7, with D hard to call. The CDR3 spans 15 residues. Germline V CDR1 and CDR2: MGHDK, SYGVNS. The CDR3 loop reads CASCDRSLILYEQYF. The CDR3 DNA is TGTGCCAGCTGTGACCGATCTCTAATACTCTACGAGCAGTACTTC.

The genes are TRBV30 and TRBJ1-4; D might be TRBD1 (6 bases). Trimming cost V 7 bases and J 8 bases, with 23 bases left between them. The germline gives CDR1 GTSNPN, CDR2 SVGIG (reference sequence). CDR3 length equals 15 residues. DNA of the CDR3: TGTGCCTCAAACCAGAACAGGGTATCGGGGGAAAAACTGTTTTTT. Translation: CASNQNRVSGEKLFF. The full variable domain, completed using reference TRBV30 and TRBJ1-4, is SQTIHQWPATLVQPVGSPLSLECTVEGTSNPNLYWYRQAAGRGLQLLFYSVGIGQISSEVPQNLSASRPQDRQFILSSKKLLLSDSGFYLCASNQNRVSGEKLFFGSGTQLSVL.

This CDR3 reads CAWSQGAGQPQHF. The CDR3 DNA is TGTGCCTGGAGCCAGGGGGCAGGTCAGCCCCAGCATTTT. J is TRBJ1-5 and V is TRBV30, with 8 bases fitting TRBD1. Germline assignment: CDR1 GTSNPN and CDR2 SVGIG (reference sequence). There are 13 residues in the CDR3. With 3 bases clipped from V and 6 bases from J, the junction kept 4 bases outside the gene matches.

This clone was observed a single time. The chain carries TRBV4-3 and TRBJ2-3, with 7 nucleotides matching TRBD2. After removal of 1 base from V and 8 bases from J, the junction contained 0 bases not matched to a gene. The CDR3 length is 12 residues. Germline CDR1 is LGHNA and CDR2 is YSLEER. CDR3 sequence reads: CASSQAGGTQYF. The CDR3 DNA reads as TGCGCCAGCAGCCAAGCGGGAGGTACGCAGTATTTT.

This clone was recorded many times. This rearrangement joins TRBV28 to TRBJ1-4; D not resolved. The CDR3 runs to 15 residues. Looked up from germline, CDR1 is MDHEN and CDR2 is SYDVKM. Trimming took off 4 bases at V and 0 bases at J, with 9 bases between the two ends. The CDR3 here is CASSSPTTTNEKLFF. The CDR3 nucleotides read TGTGCCAGCAGTTCCCCGACGACAACTAATGAAAAACTGTTTTTT. The full variable domain, rest sourced from reference TRBV28 and TRBJ1-4, is DVKVTQSSRYLVKRTGEKVFLECVQDMDHENMFWYRQDPGLGLRLIYFSYDVKMKEKGDIPEGYSVSREKKERFSLILESASTNQTSMYLCASSSPTTTNEKLFFGSGTQLSVL.

This chain links TRBV9 with TRBJ2-7; unclear D gene. V was pared by 10 bases and J by 6 bases, with 20 bases between. Germline CDR1 SGDLS, CDR2 YYNGEE. This CDR3 has 13 residues. CDR3 loop: CAERAQSFGEQYF. CDR3 sequence (DNA): TGTGCCGAGAGAGCACAGAGTTTCGGCGAGCAGTACTTC.

This chain uses TRBV29-1 with TRBJ2-1; TRBD2 agrees at 7 bases. The CDR3 loop spans 15 amino acids. V lost 7 bases and J lost 5; bases outside the gene matches: 14. CDR1 and CDR2 (germline): SQVTM, ANQGSEA. CDR3 bases: TGCAGCGCGGGGGAGGGGCACTCACGAGACAATGAGCAGTTCTTC. Translation: CSAGEGHSRDNEQFF.

V usage is TRBV7-9 and J usage is TRBJ2-1; D is unclear. Trimming removed 8 bases at V and 6 bases at J, with 11 bases between. CDR1 and CDR2 from the germline V gene are SEHNR and FQNEAQ (reference sequence). CDR3 length equals 12 residues. Here the CDR3 reads CASRSVSNEQFF. The CDR3 nucleotides are TGTGCCAGCCGTTCCGTCTCCAATGAGCAGTTCTTC.

This sequence joins TRBV4-2 and TRBJ2-1; no reliable D call. The germline V and J ends were trimmed by 4 bases and 8 bases, with 12 bases remaining between them. Germline lookup yields CDR1 LGHNA and CDR2 YNFKEQ. The CDR3 sequence is 13 residues long. The CDR3 here is CASSPSPTDEQFF. CDR3 DNA: TGTGCCAGCAGCCCGTCTCCCACGGATGAGCAGTTCTTC.

This clone was detected a few times. At one end, the junction sequence differs from germline, possibly due to a read error. The rearrangement joins TRBV11-2 to TRBJ2-7, with a possible D match to TRBD1 (5 bases). This CDR3 has 18 residues. The germline CDR1 and CDR2 sequences are SGHAT and FQNNGV. The CDR3 nucleotides are TGTGCCAGCAGCTTACTATCAACGCAGGGCATACCCTCCGACGAGCAGTACTTC. It is translated as CASSLLSTQGIPSDEQYF.

The chain links TRBV29-1 to TRBJ1-2; 10 bases agree with TRBD1. With 5 bases clipped from V and 4 bases from J, the junction kept 4 bases outside the gene matches. Germline CDR1 SQVTM, CDR2 ANQGSEA. This CDR3 spans 13 amino acids. The CDR3 loop is CSVRTGGPYGYTF. The CDR3 region has the DNA TGCAGCGTTAGGACAGGGGGTCCCTATGGCTACACCTTC.

This clone was picked up a small number of times. V gene TRBV6-5 combines with J gene TRBJ2-5; 7 nucleotides align to TRBD2. The ends lost 4 bases at V and 4 bases at J; junction bases unmatched: 12. This CDR3 region has 16 residues. Germline V gene lookup returns CDR1 MNHEY and CDR2 SVGAGI. CDR3 coding DNA: TGTGCCAGCAGTTTGGCTAGCGGATCATCAAGAGAGACCCAGTACTTC. Its protein is CASSLASGSSRETQYF.

The chain joins TRBV30 to TRBJ1-1; no clear D. This CDR3 spans 11 amino acids. The V and J ends lost 1 base and 7 bases respectively, with 7 bases between them. Per the germline V gene, CDR1 is GTSNPN and CDR2 is SVGIG (reference sequence). CDR3 DNA: TGTGCCTGGAGTGCGAAGGATGAAGCTTTCTTT. It encodes CAWSAKDEAFF. Using reference TRBV30 and TRBJ1-1 for the parts outside the CDR3, the full variable domain is SQTIHQWPATLVQPVGSPLSLECTVEGTSNPNLYWYRQAAGRGLQLLFYSVGIGQISSEVPQNLSASRPQDRQFILSSKKLLLSDSGFYLCAWSAKDEAFFGQGTRLTVV.

A note on this clone: Other DNA sequences in this specimen translate into the identical CDR3. The V and J genes are TRBV4-2 and TRBJ2-7; D perhaps matches TRBD2 (6 bases). The CDR3 is 13 amino acids. CDR1 LGHNA and CDR2 YNFKEQ come from the germline V gene. Trimming shortened V by 3 bases and J by 2 bases, and 8 bases separated the two germline ends. The CDR3 reads CASSQGLAYEQYF. CDR3 sequence (DNA): TGTGCCAGCAGCCAGGGACTCGCCTACGAGCAGTACTTC.

The rearrangement links TRBV2 to TRBJ2-7; D gene uncertain. The CDR3 sequence is 14 residues long. Deletions cut 4 bases from V and 2 bases from J, with 12 bases between. CDR1 SNHLY and CDR2 FYNNEI come from the germline V gene. The CDR3: CASSAQKGAYEQYF. CDR3 nucleotide sequence: TGTGCCAGCAGTGCCCAGAAGGGTGCCTACGAGCAGTACTTC.

J is TRBJ1-5 and V is TRBV6-5; no reliable D call. The V and J ends lost 7 bases and 1 base respectively, with 14 bases between them. Germline V gene sequence: CDR1 MNHEY, CDR2 SVGAGI. CDR3 length: 15 residues. CDR3 residues: CASTPPGMSNQPQHF. The CDR3 DNA reads TGTGCCAGCACCCCACCGGGGATGAGCAATCAGCCCCAGCATTTT.

The CDR3 DNA reads as TGTGCCAGCAGTGTGTTTGGGGAAAGCAATCAGCCCCAGCATTTT. It translates to CASSVFGESNQPQHF. The chain has TRBV2 and TRBJ1-5; unclear D gene. V was cut by 4 bases and J by 1 base, with 11 bases left in between. The germline CDR1 and CDR2 sequences are SNHLY and FYNNEI. The CDR3 is made up of 15 amino acids.

The chain uses TRBV23-1 and TRBJ1-1; D not certain. TRBV23-1 is given ORF status, its function remaining uncertain. CDR3 length: 12 residues. V dropped 6 bases and J dropped 2 bases, with 7 bases sitting between them. CDR3 region: CASSNLNTEAFF. DNA for the CDR3: TGCGCCAGCAGCAACTTAAACACTGAAGCTTTCTTT.

The table lists this clone with a few counts. CDR3 amino acids: CASSAPRGGRVYEQYF. The CDR3 nucleotides read TGTGCCAGCAGCGCCCCGCGGGGAGGGAGAGTGTACGAGCAGTACTTC. The genes are TRBV7-9 and TRBJ2-7; 7 bases fit TRBD2. The CDR3 sequence is 16 residues long. V lost 5 bases and J lost 4; bases outside the gene matches: 14. Germline-derived CDR1 and CDR2 are SEHNR and FQNEAQ (reference sequence). The variable domain in full, completed from reference TRBV7-9 and TRBJ2-7, reads DTGVSQNPRHKITKRGQNVTFRCDPISEHNRLYWYRQTLGQGPEFLTYFQNEAQLEKSRLLSDRFSAERPKGSFSTLEIQRTEQGDSAMYLCASSAPRGGRVYEQYFGPGTRLTVT.

This clone was counted a few times. The chain carries TRBV4-3 and TRBJ2-1, with a tentative D call TRBD2 (6 bases). V was shortened by 4 bases and J by 3 bases, with 10 bases between the two germline ends. The germline V gene has CDR1 LGHNA and CDR2 YSLEER. The CDR3 runs to 14 residues. The CDR3 protein is CASSRGGLYNEQFF. The DNA for the CDR3 is TGCGCCAGCAGCCGTGGGGGACTCTACAATGAGCAGTTCTTC.

The chain joins TRBV6-5 to TRBJ1-5, with no clear D. The V end lost 7 bases, the J end lost 2 bases, and 3 bases lay between the germline ends. Germline CDR1 and CDR2: MNHEY and SVGAGI. The CDR3 length is 11 residues. CDR3 bases: TGTGCCAGCATGCGCAATCAGCCCCAGCATTTT. It specifies CASMRNQPQHF.